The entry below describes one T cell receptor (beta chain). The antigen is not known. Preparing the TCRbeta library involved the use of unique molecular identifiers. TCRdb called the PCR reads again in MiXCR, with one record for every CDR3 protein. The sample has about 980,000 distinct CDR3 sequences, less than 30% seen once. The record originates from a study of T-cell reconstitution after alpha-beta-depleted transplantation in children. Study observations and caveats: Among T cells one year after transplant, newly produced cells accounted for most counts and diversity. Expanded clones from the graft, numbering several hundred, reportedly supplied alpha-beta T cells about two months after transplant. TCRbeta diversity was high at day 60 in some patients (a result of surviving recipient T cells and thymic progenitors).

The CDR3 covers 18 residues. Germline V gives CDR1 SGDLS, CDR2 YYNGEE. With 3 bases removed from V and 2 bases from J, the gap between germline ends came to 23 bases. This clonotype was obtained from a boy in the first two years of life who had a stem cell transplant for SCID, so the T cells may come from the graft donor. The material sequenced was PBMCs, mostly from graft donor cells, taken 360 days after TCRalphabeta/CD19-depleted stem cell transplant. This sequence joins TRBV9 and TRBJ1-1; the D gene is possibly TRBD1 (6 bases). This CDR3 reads CASSERPSGAGPNTEAFF. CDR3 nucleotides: TGTGCCAGCAGCGAAAGACCTTCGGGGGCAGGGCCTAACACTGAAGCTTTCTTT.